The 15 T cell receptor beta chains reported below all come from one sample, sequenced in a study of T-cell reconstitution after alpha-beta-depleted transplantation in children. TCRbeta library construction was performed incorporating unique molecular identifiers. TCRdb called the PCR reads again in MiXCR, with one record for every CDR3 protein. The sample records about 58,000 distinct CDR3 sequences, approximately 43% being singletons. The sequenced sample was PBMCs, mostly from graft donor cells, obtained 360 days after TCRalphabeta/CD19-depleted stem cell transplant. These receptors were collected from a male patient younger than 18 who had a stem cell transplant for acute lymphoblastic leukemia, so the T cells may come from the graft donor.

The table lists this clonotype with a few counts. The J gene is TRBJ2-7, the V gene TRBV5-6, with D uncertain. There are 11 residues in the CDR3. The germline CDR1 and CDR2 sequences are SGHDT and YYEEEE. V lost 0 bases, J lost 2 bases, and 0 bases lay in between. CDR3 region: CASSLAYEQYF. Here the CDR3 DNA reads TGTGCCAGCAGCTTGGCCTACGAGCAGTACTTC.

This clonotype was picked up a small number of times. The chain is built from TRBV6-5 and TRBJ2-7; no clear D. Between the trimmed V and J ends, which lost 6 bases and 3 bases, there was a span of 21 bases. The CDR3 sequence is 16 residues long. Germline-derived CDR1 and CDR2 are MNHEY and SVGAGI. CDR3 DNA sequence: TGTGCCAGCAGATCCTCCGCCAGGAAAGCTAACTACGAGCAGTACTTC. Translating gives CASRSSARKANYEQYF.

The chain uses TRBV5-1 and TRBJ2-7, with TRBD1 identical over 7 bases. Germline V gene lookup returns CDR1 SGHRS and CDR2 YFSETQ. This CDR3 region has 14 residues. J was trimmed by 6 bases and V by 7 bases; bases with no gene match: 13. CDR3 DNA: TGCGCCAGCTCGTCACCGGGACAGATTCGCGAGCAGTACTTC. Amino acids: CASSSPGQIREQYF.

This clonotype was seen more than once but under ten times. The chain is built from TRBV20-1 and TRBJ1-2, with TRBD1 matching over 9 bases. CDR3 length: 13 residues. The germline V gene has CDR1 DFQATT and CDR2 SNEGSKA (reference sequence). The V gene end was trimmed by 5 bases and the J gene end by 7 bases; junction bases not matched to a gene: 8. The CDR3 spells CSAHNRQGGGYTF. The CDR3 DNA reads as TGCAGTGCTCACAACCGACAGGGGGGTGGCTACACCTTC.

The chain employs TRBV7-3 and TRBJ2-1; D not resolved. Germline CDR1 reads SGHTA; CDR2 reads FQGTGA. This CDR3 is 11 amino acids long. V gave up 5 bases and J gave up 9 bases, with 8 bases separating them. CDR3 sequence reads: CASSNSGEQFF. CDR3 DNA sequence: TGTGCCAGCAGCAACTCGGGTGAGCAGTTCTTC.

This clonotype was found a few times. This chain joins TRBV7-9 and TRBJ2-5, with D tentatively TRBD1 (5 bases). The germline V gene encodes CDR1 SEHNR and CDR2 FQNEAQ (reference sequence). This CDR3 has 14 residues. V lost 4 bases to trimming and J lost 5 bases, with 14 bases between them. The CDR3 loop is CASSYPWGRETQYF. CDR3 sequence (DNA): TGTGCCAGCAGCTACCCATGGGGCAGGGAGACCCAGTACTTC.

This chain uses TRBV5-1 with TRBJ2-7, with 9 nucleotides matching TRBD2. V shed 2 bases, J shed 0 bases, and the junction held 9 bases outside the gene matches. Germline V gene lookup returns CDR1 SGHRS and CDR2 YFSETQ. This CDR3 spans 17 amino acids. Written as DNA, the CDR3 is TGCGCCAGCAGCTTATCTTCTAGCGGGATTAGCTCCTACGAGCAGTACTTC. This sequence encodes CASSLSSSGISSYEQYF.

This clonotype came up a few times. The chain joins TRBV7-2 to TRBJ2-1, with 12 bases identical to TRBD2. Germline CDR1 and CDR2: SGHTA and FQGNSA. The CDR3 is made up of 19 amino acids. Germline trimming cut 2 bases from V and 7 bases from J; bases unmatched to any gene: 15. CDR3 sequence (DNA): TGTGCCAGCAGCTTACCGAGACTAGCGGGAGTACCTAGGAGTAATGAGCAGTTCTTC. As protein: CASSLPRLAGVPRSNEQFF. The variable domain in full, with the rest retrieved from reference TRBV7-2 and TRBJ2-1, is GAGVSQSPSNKVTEKGKDVELRCDPISGHTALYWYRQSLGQGLEFLIYFQGNSAPDKSGLPSDRFSAERTGGSVSTLTIQRTQQEDSAVYLCASSLPRLAGVPRSNEQFFGPGTRLTVL.

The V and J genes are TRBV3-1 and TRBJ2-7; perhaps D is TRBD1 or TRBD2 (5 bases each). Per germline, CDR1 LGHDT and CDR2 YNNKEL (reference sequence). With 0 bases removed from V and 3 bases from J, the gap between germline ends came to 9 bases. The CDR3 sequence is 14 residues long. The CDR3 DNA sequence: TGTGCCAGCAGCCAAGACGGGGACGGCTACGAGCAGTACTTC. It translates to CASSQDGDGYEQYF.

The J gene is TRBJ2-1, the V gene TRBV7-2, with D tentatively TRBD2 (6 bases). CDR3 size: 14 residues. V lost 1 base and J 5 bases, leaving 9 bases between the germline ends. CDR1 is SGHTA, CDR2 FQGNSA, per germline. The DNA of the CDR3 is TGTGCCAGCAGCTTAGGCGGGGTTAACAATGAGCAGTTCTTC. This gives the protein CASSLGGVNNEQFF. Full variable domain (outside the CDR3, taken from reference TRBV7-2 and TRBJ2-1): GAGVSQSPSNKVTEKGKDVELRCDPISGHTALYWYRQSLGQGLEFLIYFQGNSAPDKSGLPSDRFSAERTGGSVSTLTIQRTQQEDSAVYLCASSLGGVNNEQFFGPGTRLTVL.

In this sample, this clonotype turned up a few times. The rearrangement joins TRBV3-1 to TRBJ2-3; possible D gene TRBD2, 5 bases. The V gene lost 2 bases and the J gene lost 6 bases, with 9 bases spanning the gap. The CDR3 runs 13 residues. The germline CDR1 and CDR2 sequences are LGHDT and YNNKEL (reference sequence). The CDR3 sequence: CASSQQASDTQYF. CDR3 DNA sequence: TGTGCCAGCAGCCAACAAGCTAGCGATACGCAGTATTTT.

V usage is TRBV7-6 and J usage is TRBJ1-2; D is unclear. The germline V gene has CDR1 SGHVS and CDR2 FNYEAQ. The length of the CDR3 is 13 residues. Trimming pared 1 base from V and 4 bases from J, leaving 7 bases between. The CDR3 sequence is CASSLEHLYGYTF. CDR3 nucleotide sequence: TGTGCCAGCAGCTTAGAACACCTCTATGGCTACACCTTC.

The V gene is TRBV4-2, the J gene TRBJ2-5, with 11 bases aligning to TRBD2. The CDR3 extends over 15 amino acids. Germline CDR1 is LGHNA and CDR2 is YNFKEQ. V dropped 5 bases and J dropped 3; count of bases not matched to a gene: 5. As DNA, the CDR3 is TGTGCCAGCAGCTCGCTAGCGGGGGGAGAAGAGACCCAGTACTTC. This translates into CASSSLAGGEETQYF.

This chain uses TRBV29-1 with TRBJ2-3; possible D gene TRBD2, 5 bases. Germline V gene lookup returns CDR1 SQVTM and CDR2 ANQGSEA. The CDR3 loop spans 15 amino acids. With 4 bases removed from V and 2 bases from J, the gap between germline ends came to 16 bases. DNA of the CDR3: TGCAGCGTTGGGGAGCCCGACGGATTCACAGATACGCAGTATTTT. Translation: CSVGEPDGFTDTQYF.

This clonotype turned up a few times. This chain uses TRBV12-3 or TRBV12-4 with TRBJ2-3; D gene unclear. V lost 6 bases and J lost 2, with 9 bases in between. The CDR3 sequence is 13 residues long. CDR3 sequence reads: CASSRGNTDTQYF. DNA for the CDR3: TGTGCCAGCAGCCGAGGAAACACAGATACGCAGTATTTT.